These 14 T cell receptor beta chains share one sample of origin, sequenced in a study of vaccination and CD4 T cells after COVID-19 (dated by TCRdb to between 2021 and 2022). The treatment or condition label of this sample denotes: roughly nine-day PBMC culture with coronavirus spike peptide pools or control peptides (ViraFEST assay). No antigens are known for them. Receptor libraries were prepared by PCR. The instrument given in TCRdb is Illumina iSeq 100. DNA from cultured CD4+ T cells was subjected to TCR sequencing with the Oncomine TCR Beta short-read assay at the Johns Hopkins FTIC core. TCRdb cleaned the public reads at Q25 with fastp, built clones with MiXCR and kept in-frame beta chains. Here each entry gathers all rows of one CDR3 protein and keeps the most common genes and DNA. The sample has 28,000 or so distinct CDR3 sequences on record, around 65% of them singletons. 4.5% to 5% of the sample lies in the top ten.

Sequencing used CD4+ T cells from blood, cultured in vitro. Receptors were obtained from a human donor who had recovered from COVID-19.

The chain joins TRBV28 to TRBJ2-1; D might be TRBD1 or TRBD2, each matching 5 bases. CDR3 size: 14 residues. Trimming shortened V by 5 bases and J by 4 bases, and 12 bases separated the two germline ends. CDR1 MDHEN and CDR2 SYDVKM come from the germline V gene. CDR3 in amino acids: CASSNRDGYNEQFF. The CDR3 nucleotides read TGTGCCAGCAGTAACCGGGACGGATACAATGAGCAGTTCTTC.

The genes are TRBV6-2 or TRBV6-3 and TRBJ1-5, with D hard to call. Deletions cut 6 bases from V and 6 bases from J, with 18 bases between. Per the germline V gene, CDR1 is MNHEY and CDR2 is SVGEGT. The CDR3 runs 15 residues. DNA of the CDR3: TGTGCCAGCAGCCAGCTAGCGACATTCTCTCAGCCCCAGCATTTT. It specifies CASSQLATFSQPQHF.

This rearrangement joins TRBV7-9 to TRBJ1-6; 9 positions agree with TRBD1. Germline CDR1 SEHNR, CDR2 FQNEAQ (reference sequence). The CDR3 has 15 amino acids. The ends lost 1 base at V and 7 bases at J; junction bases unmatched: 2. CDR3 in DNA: TGTGCCAGCAGCTTAGTAGGGACAGGGAATTCACCCCTCCACTTT. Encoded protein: CASSLVGTGNSPLHF.

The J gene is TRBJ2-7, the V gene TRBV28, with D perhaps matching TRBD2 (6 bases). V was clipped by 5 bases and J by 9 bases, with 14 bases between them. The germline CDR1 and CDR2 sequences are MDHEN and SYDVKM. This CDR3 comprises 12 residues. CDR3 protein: CASSTTRDWQYF. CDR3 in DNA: TGTGCCAGCAGTACCACCCGGGACTGGCAGTACTTC.

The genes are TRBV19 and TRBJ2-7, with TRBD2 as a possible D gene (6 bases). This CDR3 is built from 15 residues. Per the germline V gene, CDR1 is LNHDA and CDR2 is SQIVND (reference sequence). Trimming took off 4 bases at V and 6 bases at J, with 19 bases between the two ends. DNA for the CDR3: TGTGCCAGTAGTACATCCTATAGCGGCTCGGGCGAGCAGTACTTC. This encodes CASSTSYSGSGEQYF.

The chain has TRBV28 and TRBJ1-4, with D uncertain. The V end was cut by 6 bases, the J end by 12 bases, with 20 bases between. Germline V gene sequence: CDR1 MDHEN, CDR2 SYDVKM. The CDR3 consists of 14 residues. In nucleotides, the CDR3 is TGTGCCAGCAGCCCTGCCTCCGGCCCGAGGGAACTGTTTTTT. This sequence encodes CASSPASGPRELFF.

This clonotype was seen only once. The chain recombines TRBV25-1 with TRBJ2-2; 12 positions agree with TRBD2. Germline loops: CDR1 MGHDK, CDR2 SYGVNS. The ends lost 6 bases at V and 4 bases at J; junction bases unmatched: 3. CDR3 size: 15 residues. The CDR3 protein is CASSRTSGATGELFF. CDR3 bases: TGTGCCAGCAGCCGGACTAGCGGGGCCACCGGGGAGCTGTTTTTT.

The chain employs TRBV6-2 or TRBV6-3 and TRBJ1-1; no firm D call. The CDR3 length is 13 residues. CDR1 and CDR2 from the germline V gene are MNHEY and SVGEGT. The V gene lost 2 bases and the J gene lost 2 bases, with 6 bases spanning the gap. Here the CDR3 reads CASSYGQNTEAFF. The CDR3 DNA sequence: TGTGCCAGCAGTTACGGGCAAAACACTGAAGCTTTCTTT.

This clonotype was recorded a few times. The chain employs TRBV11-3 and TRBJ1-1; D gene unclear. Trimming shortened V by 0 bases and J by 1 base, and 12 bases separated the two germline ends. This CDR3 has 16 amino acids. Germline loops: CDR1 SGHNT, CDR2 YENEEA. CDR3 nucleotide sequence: TGTGCCAGCAGCTTAGATCAGCCGGAAGAGAACACTGAAGCTTTCTTT. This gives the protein CASSLDQPEENTEAFF.

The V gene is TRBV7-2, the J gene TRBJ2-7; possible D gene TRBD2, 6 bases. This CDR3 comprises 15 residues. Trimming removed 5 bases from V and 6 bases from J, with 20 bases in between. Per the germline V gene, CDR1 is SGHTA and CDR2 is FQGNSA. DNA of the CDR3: TGTGCCAGCAGCCAGAGCGGGCGCGTGAGGGGCGAGCAGTACTTC. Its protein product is CASSQSGRVRGEQYF.

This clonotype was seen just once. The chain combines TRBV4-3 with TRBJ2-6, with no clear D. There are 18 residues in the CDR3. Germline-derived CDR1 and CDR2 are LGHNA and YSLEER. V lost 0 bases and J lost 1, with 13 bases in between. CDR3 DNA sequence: TGCGCCAGCAGCCAAGATCCAGCCATTGCATCTGGGGCCAACGTCCTGACTTTC. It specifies CASSQDPAIASGANVLTF.

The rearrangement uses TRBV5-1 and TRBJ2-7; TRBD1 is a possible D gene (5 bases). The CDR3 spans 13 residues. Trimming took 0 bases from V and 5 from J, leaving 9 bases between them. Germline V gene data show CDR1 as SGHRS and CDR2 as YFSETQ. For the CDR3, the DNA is TGCGCCAGCAGCTTGGTTCAGGGCAACGAGCAGTACTTC. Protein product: CASSLVQGNEQYF.

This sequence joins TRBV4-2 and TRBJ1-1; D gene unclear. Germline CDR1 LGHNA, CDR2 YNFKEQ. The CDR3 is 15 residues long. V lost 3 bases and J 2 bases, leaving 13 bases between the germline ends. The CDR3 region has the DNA TGTGCCAGCAGCCAGCAGACGGGCCTCAACACTGAAGCTTTCTTT. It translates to CASSQQTGLNTEAFF.

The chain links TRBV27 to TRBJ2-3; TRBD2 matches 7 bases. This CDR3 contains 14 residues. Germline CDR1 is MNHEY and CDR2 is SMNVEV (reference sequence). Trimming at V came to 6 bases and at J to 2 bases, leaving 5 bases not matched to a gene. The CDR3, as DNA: TGTGCCAGCAGGGGCGGGAGAGACACAGATACGCAGTATTTT. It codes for CASRGGRDTDTQYF.